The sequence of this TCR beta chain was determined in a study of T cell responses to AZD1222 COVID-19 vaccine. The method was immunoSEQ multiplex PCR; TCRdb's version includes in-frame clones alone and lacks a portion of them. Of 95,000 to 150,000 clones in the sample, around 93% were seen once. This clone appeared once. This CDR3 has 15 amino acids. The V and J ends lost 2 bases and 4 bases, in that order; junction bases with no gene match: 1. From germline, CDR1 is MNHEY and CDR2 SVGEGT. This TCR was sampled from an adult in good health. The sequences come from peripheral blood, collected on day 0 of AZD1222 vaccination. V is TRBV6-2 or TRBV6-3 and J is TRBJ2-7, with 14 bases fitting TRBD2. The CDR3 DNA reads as TGTGCCAGCAGTTACGGGACTAGCGGGGGTTACGAGCAGTACTTC. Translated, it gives CASSYGTSGGYEQYF.